This T cell receptor beta chain emerged from a study of blood T cell repertoires in COVID-19. Study at large: Sources were T cells, B-cell-depleted T cells, or PBMCs; the material itself was cDNA or gDNA.

Only in-frame clones appear in the TCRdb table, and some are missing; sequencing was by immunoSEQ multiplex PCR. Of over 150,000 clones detected, approximately 85% appear once; the ten largest clones hold approximately 12%. A single count supports this clone. Donors were grouped by their self-reported clinical history. The study counted Cohort 3 donors as recovered given two negative PCRs, clearance, or symptom resolution. This receptor was taken from a middle-aged man who had recovered from COVID-19. Input material: PBMCs or T cells enriched from blood (not recorded which).

CDR3: CSGQLIGGNEQFF. CDR3 bases: TGCAGCGGCCAATTGATCGGGGGTAATGAGCAGTTCTTC. The chain employs TRBV29-1 and TRBJ2-1; tentative D call: TRBD2 (6 bases). Trimming removed 7 bases from V and 7 bases from J, with 17 bases in between. This CDR3 has 13 amino acids. The V gene's germline CDR1 is SQVTM and CDR2 ANQGSEA.